These 18 T cell receptor beta chains originate from one sample sequenced in a study of cytomegalovirus exposure and HLA in healthy donors. The study ran its PCR with 60 Vbeta and 13 Jbeta primers. The data were produced by immunoSEQ multiplex PCR, yet TCRdb's version contains in-frame clones alone and is incomplete. The data show about 140,000 clones, with approximately 81% seen just once and 2% to 2.5% held by the top ten. The specimen sequenced was PBMCs. The receptors stem from a boy younger than 10 in good health and CMV-seronegative.

This chain joins TRBV5-4 and TRBJ2-7, with 15 positions matching TRBD2. Germline CDR1 is SGHNT and CDR2 is YYREEE (reference sequence). V was clipped by 5 bases and J by 3 bases; unmatched bases: 9. There are 17 residues in the CDR3. CDR3 coding DNA: TGTGCCAGCAGTAAGGGACTAGCGGGGGGAACAGTCTACGAGCAGTACTTC. It codes for CASSKGLAGGTVYEQYF.

In the case of this clone: Germline and junction disagree at one end, which may indicate a read error. Other DNA sequences in the sample encode the same CDR3. This sequence joins TRBV2 and TRBJ1-2; TRBD1 aligns across 8 bases. CDR1 is SNHLY, CDR2 FYNNEI, per germline. The CDR3 extends over 14 amino acids. In DNA, the CDR3 is TGCGCCAGCAGTCGAGGACAGGGAAGCTATGGCTACACCTTC. Translated: CASSRGQGSYGYTF.

A few counts support this clone. The chain links TRBV27 to TRBJ2-3; unclear D gene. The ends were cut back, 3 bases at V and 5 bases at J, with 15 bases in the middle. Germline V gene data show CDR1 as MNHEY and CDR2 as SMNVEV (reference sequence). This CDR3 is built from 15 residues. CDR3 in amino acids: CASSLVRIALDTQYF. The DNA of the CDR3 is TGTGCCAGCAGTTTGGTTCGTATAGCCCTAGATACGCAGTATTTT.

This chain connects TRBV12-5 to TRBJ1-6; 7 positions match TRBD1. Germline lookup yields CDR1 LGHNT and CDR2 FRNRAP. The CDR3 length is 14 residues. V dropped 5 bases and J dropped 7; count of bases not matched to a gene: 5. The CDR3 spells CASGPQGSNSPLHF. CDR3 in DNA: TGTGCTAGTGGTCCACAGGGGAGCAATTCACCCCTCCACTTT. The full variable domain, with the rest looked up from reference TRBV12-5 and TRBJ1-6, is DARVTQTPRHKVTEMGQEVTMRCQPILGHNTVFWYRQTMMQGLELLAYFRNRAPLDDSGMPKDRFSAEMPDATLATLKIQPSEPRDSAVYFCASGPQGSNSPLHFGNGTRLTVT.

A few counts support this clone. The chain has TRBV6-1 and TRBJ1-5; 9 bases align to TRBD1. From germline, CDR1 is MNHNS and CDR2 SASEGT. The V gene end was trimmed by 5 bases and the J gene end by 2 bases; junction bases not matched to a gene: 4. CDR3 size: 15 residues. Here the CDR3 reads CASSLRTGGNQPQHF. The CDR3 DNA reads TGTGCCAGCAGTTTAAGGACAGGGGGCAATCAGCCCCAGCATTTT.

The gene calls are TRBV12-5 and TRBJ1-1, with D possibly being TRBD1 (5 bases). Germline-derived CDR1 and CDR2 are LGHNT and FRNRAP. V lost 5 bases to trimming and J lost 0 bases, with 16 bases between them. This CDR3 comprises 16 residues. The CDR3 DNA reads as TGTGCTAGTGGTCCTCCGACAGAGACGATGAACACTGAAGCTTTCTTT. It yields the protein CASGPPTETMNTEAFF.

The chain couples TRBV18 to TRBJ2-7; no reliable D call. V was pared by 1 base and J by 2 bases, with 15 bases between. The length of the CDR3 is 16 residues. Germline V CDR1 and CDR2: KGHSH, LQKENI. The CDR3 DNA sequence: TGTGCCAGCTCACCACTGGCAGGTCAACAAGCCTACGAGCAGTACTTC. Translation: CASSPLAGQQAYEQYF.

V gene TRBV7-8 combines with J gene TRBJ2-3; 7 bases agree with TRBD1. The CDR3 has 16 residues. Germline trimming cut 2 bases from V and 2 bases from J; bases unmatched to any gene: 7. CDR1 and CDR2 (germline): SGHVS, FQNEAQ. The CDR3 is CASSLQWDSATDTQYF. As DNA, the CDR3 is TGTGCCAGCAGCTTACAATGGGACAGCGCCACAGATACGCAGTATTTT. Supplemented by reference TRBV7-8 and TRBJ2-3, the full variable domain reads GAGVSQSPRYKVAKRGQDVALRCDPISGHVSLFWYQQALGQGPEFLTYFQNEAQLDKSGLPSDRFFAERPEGSVSTLKIQRTQQEDSAVYLCASSLQWDSATDTQYFGPGTRLTVL.

The chain links TRBV6-1 to TRBJ2-2; 10 bases are a match to TRBD1. V lost 6 bases and J lost 7; bases outside the gene matches: 8. The CDR3 is 15 amino acids. CDR1 MNHNS and CDR2 SASEGT come from the germline V gene. CDR3 residues: CASRATGGYGGELFF. The DNA of the CDR3 is TGTGCCAGCAGGGCGACAGGGGGCTACGGCGGGGAGCTGTTTTTT.

This chain uses TRBV2 with TRBJ1-2; no firm D call. Trimming shortened V by 3 bases and J by 7 bases, and 18 bases separated the two germline ends. The CDR3 is 15 amino acids. Germline values: CDR1 SNHLY, CDR2 FYNNEI. The CDR3, as DNA: TGTGCCAGCAGTGAGGCTGCCAGCCGCCCTAGTGGCTACACCTTC. It codes for CASSEAASRPSGYTF. The complete variable domain, with remaining parts taken from reference TRBV2 and TRBJ1-2, reads EPEVTQTPSHQVTQMGQEVILRCVPISNHLYFYWYRQILGQKVEFLVSFYNNEISEKSEIFDDQFSVERPDGSNFTLKIRSTKLEDSAMYFCASSEAASRPSGYTFGSGTRLTVV.

This clone has only one observation. Here the CDR3 reads CASSETGTGRNTIYF. In nucleotides, the CDR3 is TGTGCCAGCAGTGAAACTGGGACAGGAAGAAACACCATATATTTT. The V and J genes are TRBV2 and TRBJ1-3, with 8 bases identical to TRBD1. There are 15 residues in the CDR3. Germline V gene sequence: CDR1 SNHLY, CDR2 FYNNEI. V was pared by 2 bases and J by 5 bases, with 5 bases of the junction left unmatched.

J is TRBJ2-5 and V is TRBV21-1; the listed D gene, TRBD2, was not tested against the DNA. TRBV21-1 is assigned pseudogene status. The CDR3 extends over 13 amino acids. For the CDR3, the DNA is TGTGCCAGCAGCGCTCCCCCGGGGGAGACCCAGTACTTC. It translates to CASSAPPGETQYF.

A few counts support this clone. The chain couples TRBV5-5 to TRBJ1-1, with D unclear. From germline, CDR1 is SGHKS and CDR2 YYEKEE (reference sequence). The CDR3 extends over 14 amino acids. V lost 0 bases and J 1 base, leaving 7 bases between the germline ends. This CDR3 is CASSLDRPNTEAFF. The DNA of the CDR3 is TGTGCCAGCAGCTTGGACAGACCGAACACTGAAGCTTTCTTT.

V gene TRBV9 combines with J gene TRBJ2-1; D unresolved. V lost 0 bases to trimming and J lost 10 bases, with 14 bases between them. The CDR3 contains 14 residues. CDR1 SGDLS and CDR2 YYNGEE come from the germline V gene. The CDR3, as DNA: TGTGCCAGCAGCGTAGGACTCGACGGATGGGAGCAGTTCTTC. This encodes CASSVGLDGWEQFF.

This sequence joins TRBV7-3 and TRBJ1-1; weak D call: TRBD1 (6 bases). Germline CDR1 SGHTA, CDR2 FQGTGA. The CDR3 sequence is 15 residues long. Trimming cost V 1 base and J 0 bases, with 9 bases left between them. The chain's CDR3 is CASSLRSGVNTEAFF. The CDR3 nucleotides read TGTGCCAGCAGCTTAAGGTCAGGGGTGAACACTGAAGCTTTCTTT.

The J gene is TRBJ2-5, the V gene TRBV2; possibly TRBD2 for D (6 bases). This CDR3 is built from 14 residues. Germline V gives CDR1 SNHLY, CDR2 FYNNEI. V lost 7 bases to trimming and J lost 0 bases, with 12 bases between them. CDR3 sequence reads: CASTGEVYQETQYF. The CDR3 coding sequence is TGTGCCAGCACGGGGGAGGTCTACCAAGAGACCCAGTACTTC.

The CDR3 spells CASSSKRGRWKETQYF. DNA of the CDR3: TGTGCCAGCAGCTCCAAGAGGGGGCGATGGAAAGAGACCCAGTACTTC. V and J are TRBV5-4 and TRBJ2-5, with TRBD1 matching 7 bases. The CDR3 runs 16 residues. V dropped 3 bases and J dropped 3; count of bases not matched to a gene: 11. The germline gives CDR1 SGHNT, CDR2 YYREEE (reference sequence).

The chain couples TRBV7-8 to TRBJ2-7; tentative D call: TRBD1 (6 bases). Trimming removed 2 bases from V and 4 bases from J, with 12 bases in between. Germline V gene data show CDR1 as SGHVS and CDR2 as FQNEAQ. The CDR3 is 14 residues long. This chain's CDR3 is CASSLSAQGYEQYF. The CDR3 DNA sequence: TGTGCCAGCAGCTTAAGCGCACAGGGATACGAGCAGTACTTC.